These T cell receptor beta chains were read from a single sample in a study of blood T cell repertoires in COVID-19. TCRdb's table, derived via immunoSEQ multiplex PCR, lists solely in-frame clones and lacks some. The profile covers roughly 81,000 clones, with almost 85% appearing a single time and 8.5% to 12% taken by the ten largest. The specimen was peripheral blood. These TCRs come from a man aged 60 to 69 with acute or convalescent COVID-19. The CDR3 runs from the conserved cysteine through the conserved F or W. A D gene is named only where the DNA matches it firmly. Size is stated for part of the rows, as once, few or many counts, or as a class when the clone is expanded.

TRBD2 TRBJ2-3 - TRBV7-2 CASRKRGGPSGDTQYF TGTGCCAGCAGAAAACGGGGGGGTCCCAGCGGGGATACGCAGTATTTT
- TRBJ1-5 - TRBV4-1 CASSQDSWNQPQHF TGCGCCAGCAGCCAAGATAGTTGGAATCAGCCCCAGCATTTT
- TRBJ1-1 - TRBV6-1 CASSEDRVNTEAFF TGTGCCAGCAGTGAAGACCGAGTGAACACTGAAGCTTTCTTT
- TRBJ2-7 - TRBV3-1/TRBV3-2 CASSRPLQGYHEQYF TGTGCCAGCAGCCGACCGCTTCAGGGATACCACGAGCAGTACTTC
- TRBJ1-6 - TRBV4-3 CASSQDRSGKSPLHF TGCGCCAGCAGCCAAGATCGGTCGGGAAAATCACCCCTCCACTTT
TRBD2 TRBJ2-7 - TRBV4-3 CASSQDLGATSAYEQYF TGCGCCAGCAGCCAAGATCTCGGGGCGACTAGCGCGTATGAGCAGTACTTC
TRBD2 TRBJ2-2 - TRBV19 CASSGLAGTGELFF TGTGCCAGTAGTGGGCTAGCGGGGACCGGGGAGCTGTTTTTT
TRBD2 TRBJ2-7 - TRBV7-8 CASSPSGIEQYF TGTGCCAGCAGCCCTAGCGGGATTGAGCAGTACTTC
- TRBJ1-2 - TRBV21-1 CASSKGGGEGYTF TGTGCCAGCAGCAAAGGGGGGGGAGAGGGCTACACCTTC
TRBD2 TRBJ2-1 - TRBV4-1 CASSHPGLAGGWGYNEQFF TGCGCCAGCAGCCACCCTGGACTAGCGGGAGGGTGGGGGTACAATGAGCAGTTCTTC
- TRBJ1-6 once TRBV27 CATGDIWDNSPLHF TGTGCCACCGGGGACATTTGGGATAATTCACCCCTCCACTTT
TRBD2 TRBJ2-3 - TRBV13 CASSLYSSGADTQYF TGTGCCAGCAGCTTATACTCTAGCGGCGCAGATACGCAGTATTTT
- TRBJ2-5 - TRBV10-3 CAVSSGGAETQYF TGTGCCGTGTCGTCCGGGGGAGCGGAGACCCAGTACTTC
- TRBJ1-5 - TRBV6-6 CASKNWGDSNQPQHF TGTGCCAGCAAAAACTGGGGGGATAGCAATCAGCCCCAGCATTTT
- TRBJ1-6 once TRBV6-5 CATLWQGPLHF TGTGCCACCCTTTGGCAGGGTCCCCTCCACTTT
TRBD2 TRBJ2-1 - TRBV27 CASSLWGPTSGYNEQFF TGTGCCAGCAGTTTATGGGGGCCGACTAGCGGGTACAATGAGCAGTTCTTC
TRBD1 TRBJ1-6 - TRBV5-1 CASRTTGTANSPLHF TGCGCCAGCAGGACGACCGGGACAGCGAATTCACCCCTCCACTTT
TRBD2 TRBJ2-1 - TRBV6-2/TRBV6-3 CASGLTSGVYNEQFF TGTGCCAGCGGCCTGACTAGCGGGGTATACAATGAGCAGTTCTTC
TRBD1 TRBJ2-5 once TRBV2 CASAGIGQGRETQYF TGTGCCAGCGCCGGAATCGGACAGGGGCGAGAGACCCAGTACTTC
- TRBJ1-1 - TRBV10-3 CATTGWAWTEAFF TGTGCCACAACAGGGTGGGCTTGGACTGAAGCTTTCTTT
- TRBJ1-2 - TRBV5-1 CASSLVGQNYGYTF TGCGCCAGCAGCTTGGTAGGACAGAACTATGGCTACACCTTC
TRBD1 TRBJ1-5 - TRBV11-2 CASSQGQGGNQPQHF TGTGCCAGCAGCCAAGGACAGGGAGGAAATCAGCCCCAGCATTTT
- TRBJ2-3 - TRBV9 CASSSSGSFSTDTQYF TGTGCCAGCAGCTCAAGCGGATCCTTTAGCACAGATACGCAGTATTTT
- TRBJ1-3 once TRBV29-1 CSVFGQLSGNTIYF TGCAGCGTCTTCGGACAGCTCTCTGGAAACACCATATATTTT
- TRBJ1-2 - TRBV30 CAWSVKFCGYGYTF TGTGCCTGGAGTGTAAAGTTTTGCGGCTATGGCTACACCTTC
- TRBJ2-4 few TRBV19 CASREGPKNIQYF TGTGCCAGTAGGGAGGGTCCCAAAAACATTCAGTACTTC
- TRBJ1-1 few TRBV2 CASSEAGERAFF TGTGCCAGCAGTGAAGCGGGAGAGCGGGCTTTCTTT
TRBD1 TRBJ2-2 - TRBV19 CASSPRTGGTGELFF TGTGCCAGTAGTCCCAGGACAGGGGGGACCGGGGAGCTGTTTTTT
- TRBJ1-2 few TRBV5-6 CASSLWQATYGYTF TGTGCCAGCAGCTTGTGGCAGGCTACTTATGGCTACACCTTC
TRBD1 TRBJ2-1 - TRBV5-1 CASSLADRGNYNEQFF TGCGCCAGCAGCTTGGCCGACAGGGGGAATTACAATGAGCAGTTCTTC
TRBD1 TRBJ2-1 - TRBV4-1 CASSQAGQGADEQFF TGCGCCAGCAGCCAAGCGGGACAGGGGGCCGATGAGCAGTTCTTC
- TRBJ1-1 - TRBV28 CASSPNEGRGTEAFF TGTGCCAGCAGTCCCAACGAGGGGAGGGGCACTGAAGCTTTCTTT
- TRBJ1-2 once TRBV7-2 CASSLLTGSGYTF TGTGCCAGCAGCTTATTAACAGGGAGTGGCTACACCTTC
- TRBJ2-7 - TRBV7-2 CASSSHFVVHEQYF TGTGCCAGCAGCTCCCACTTCGTTGTCCACGAGCAGTACTTC
- TRBJ2-1 few TRBV5-5 CASSLVGGGSYNEQFF TGTGCCAGCAGCTTGGTGGGGGGAGGTTCGTACAATGAGCAGTTCTTC
TRBD1 TRBJ1-5 - TRBV18 CASSKSTGSNQPQHF TGTGCCAGCTCCAAATCGACAGGGAGCAATCAGCCCCAGCATTTT
TRBD2 TRBJ2-7 - TRBV7-2 CASSLLPGGYEQYF TGTGCCAGCAGCTTATTGCCGGGAGGCTACGAGCAGTACTTC
- TRBJ1-2 - TRBV5-1 CASGPGPDYGYTF TGCGCCAGCGGCCCTGGGCCGGACTATGGCTACACCTTC
- TRBJ1-1 - TRBV7-2 CASRVDRNTEAFF TGTGCCAGCAGGGTCGACAGGAACACTGAAGCTTTCTTT
- TRBJ1-2 few TRBV27 CASSLSEERGYTF TGTGCCAGCAGTTTATCCGAGGAGCGGGGCTACACCTTC
- TRBJ1-5 - TRBV9 CASSRGNQPQHF TGTGCCAGCAGTAGGGGGAATCAGCCCCAGCATTTT
- TRBJ2-1 - TRBV18 CASSPPGRPGNEQFF TGTGCCAGCTCACCACCGGGGCGGCCGGGTAATGAGCAGTTCTTC
TRBD2 TRBJ2-4 - TRBV10-3 CATTSGGSAKNIQYF TGTGCCACCACTAGCGGGGGGTCGGCCAAAAACATTCAGTACTTC
TRBD1 TRBJ1-2 - TRBV10-3 CAVSQDRLYGYTF TGTGCCGTATCGCAGGACAGGCTCTATGGCTACACCTTC
TRBD1 TRBJ1-4 - TRBV5-1 CASRLGTGGTSNEKLFF TGCGCCAGCAGATTGGGGACAGGGGGTACATCTAATGAAAAACTGTTTTTT
TRBD2 TRBJ2-1 - TRBV28 CASSPPEGTSAYNEQFF TGTGCCAGCAGTCCGCCCGAGGGGACTAGCGCCTACAATGAGCAGTTCTTC
- TRBJ2-5 - TRBV9 CASSVATGGQETQYF TGTGCCAGCAGCGTAGCTACCGGGGGACAAGAGACCCAGTACTTC
- TRBJ2-2 - TRBV3-1/TRBV3-2 CASSHLSPSGELFF TGTGCCAGCAGCCACCTATCGCCGAGCGGGGAGCTGTTTTTT
- TRBJ1-1 - TRBV5-5 CASSLTGTTQGWGTEAFF TGTGCCAGCAGCCTCACCGGTACAACACAGGGCTGGGGGACTGAAGCTTTCTTT
TRBD1 TRBJ2-3 - TRBV6-5 CASKPRTGVSDTQYF TGTGCCAGCAAGCCACGGACAGGGGTATCAGATACGCAGTATTTT
TRBD1 TRBJ1-4 few TRBV25-1 CASSLGTGQEKLFF TGTGCCAGCAGTCTCGGGACAGGGCAAGAAAAACTGTTTTTT
- TRBJ2-3 - TRBV6-2/TRBV6-3 CASSYASGTPNTQYF TGTGCCAGCAGTTACGCCTCCGGGACACCAAATACGCAGTATTTT
TRBD1 TRBJ2-5 - TRBV30 CAWTGGAETQYF TGTGCCTGGACAGGGGGCGCAGAGACCCAGTACTTC
TRBD1 TRBJ2-7 - TRBV2 CASAGTGATRYF TGTGCCAGCGCCGGAACAGGGGCTACCAGGTACTTC